A single sample gave rise to the 9 T cell receptor beta chains below, sequenced in a study of blood T cells in healthy people across ages. With a J-beta primer mix and a sample-barcoded 5' primer, a second PCR ran roughly 6 to 11 cycles. TCRdb fed the 5' RACE reads into MiXCR, producing one record per CDR3 protein. The sample has 600,000 or so distinct CDR3 sequences, under 25% seen once. The source material was blood. The receptors come from a man aged 65 to 85 in good health.

In this sample, this clonotype turned up a few times. This chain joins TRBV5-1 and TRBJ2-1; 7 positions agree with TRBD2. Germline V CDR1 and CDR2: SGHRS, YFSETQ. The V and J ends lost 3 bases and 1 base, in that order; junction bases with no gene match: 7. This CDR3 contains 16 residues. The CDR3 DNA follows: TGCGCCAGCAGCTACTACCTAGCGGCGTCCTACAATGAGCAGTTCTTC. Translated: CASSYYLAASYNEQFF.

This CDR3 is CASSPGQGMRETQYF. The CDR3 DNA reads as TGTGCCAGCAGTCCTGGACAGGGGATGCGAGAGACCCAGTACTTC. The rearrangement uses TRBV27 and TRBJ2-5; 9 bases agree with TRBD1. CDR1 MNHEY and CDR2 SMNVEV come from the germline V gene (reference sequence). Trimming took 5 bases from V and 4 from J; bases not matched to a gene: 8. CDR3 length equals 15 residues.

There are a few counts of this clonotype. The chain carries TRBV2 and TRBJ2-5; TRBD1 might be the D (6 bases). The DNA end lines up better with TRBJ2-7; the J call may be wrong. The CDR3 has 15 amino acids. Looked up from germline, CDR1 is SNHLY and CDR2 is FYNNEI. For the CDR3, the DNA is TGTGCCAGCAGTGCCGAGGCAGGGGCTACCTACGAGCAGTACTTC. Its protein product is CASSAEAGATYEQYF.

CDR3 in amino acids: CASSRDRANYGYTF. The CDR3 DNA follows: TGCGCCAGCAGCCGCGACAGGGCTAACTATGGCTACACCTTC. The J gene is TRBJ1-2, the V gene TRBV4-3, with 7 bases aligning to TRBD1. The CDR3 has 14 amino acids. Germline V CDR1 and CDR2: LGHNA, YSLEER. The V and J ends lost 4 bases and 0 bases, in that order; junction bases with no gene match: 2.

The CDR3 sequence: CASLVWGTQETQYF. In DNA, the CDR3 is TGTGCCAGCCTCGTATGGGGTACTCAAGAGACCCAGTACTTC. The chain recombines TRBV6-5 with TRBJ2-5; D is ambiguous. The CDR3 is made up of 14 amino acids. Germline CDR1 and CDR2: MNHEY and SVGAGI. V lost 8 bases to trimming and J lost 2 bases, with 15 bases between them.

The count of this clonotype is one. Relative to the germline gene, one junction end is altered; a read error may explain this. V usage is TRBV2 and J usage is TRBJ2-5; tentative D call: TRBD2 (6 bases). In germline, CDR1 is SNHLY, CDR2 FYNNEI. CDR3 size: 12 residues. The chain's CDR3 is CASNKDGTPFFF. DNA of the CDR3: TGTGCCAGCAACAAGGACGGGACTCCCTTCTTCTTC.

The chain has TRBV9 and TRBJ1-4, with D perhaps TRBD1 (6 bases). CDR3 size: 17 residues. The ends were cut back, 3 bases at V and 0 bases at J, with 15 bases in the middle. CDR1 and CDR2 from the germline V gene are SGDLS and YYNGEE. The CDR3 DNA follows: TGTGCCAGCAGCGGGAGTGGGGGGCTTACAACTAATGAAAAACTGTTTTTT. Amino acids: CASSGSGGLTTNEKLFF.

Ten or more counts support this clonotype. This chain joins TRBV9 and TRBJ1-2, with unresolved D. From germline, CDR1 is SGDLS and CDR2 YYNGEE. CDR3 size: 12 residues. Trimming removed 2 bases from V and 5 bases from J, with 7 bases in between. CDR3 DNA sequence: TGTGCCAGCAGCGTTGACGGATATGGCTACACCTTC. Its translation is CASSVDGYGYTF.

This clonotype was seen many times. The rearrangement joins TRBV28 to TRBJ2-4, with TRBD1 identical over 8 bases. Germline V gene data show CDR1 as MDHEN and CDR2 as SYDVKM. The CDR3 is made up of 14 amino acids. Trimming took 6 bases from V and 3 from J; bases not matched to a gene: 4. The CDR3 sequence is CASRLQGGKNIQYF. CDR3 DNA: TGTGCCAGCAGGTTACAGGGGGGCAAAAACATTCAGTACTTC.